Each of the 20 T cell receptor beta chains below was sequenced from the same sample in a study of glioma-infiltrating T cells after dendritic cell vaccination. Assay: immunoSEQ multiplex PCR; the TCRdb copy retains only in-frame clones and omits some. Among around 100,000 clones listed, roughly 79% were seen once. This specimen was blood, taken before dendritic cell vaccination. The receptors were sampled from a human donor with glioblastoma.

The CDR3 reads CASSLGVETQYF. The CDR3 DNA follows: TGTGCCAGCAGCTTAGGAGTAGAGACCCAGTACTTC. This rearrangement joins TRBV11-3 to TRBJ2-5; no reliable D call. The CDR3 contains 12 residues. Germline CDR1 SGHNT, CDR2 YENEEA. Trimming shortened V by 1 base and J by 4 bases, and 4 bases separated the two germline ends. The entire variable domain, with the rest obtained from reference TRBV11-3 and TRBJ2-5, is as follows: EAGVVQSPRYKIIEKKQPVAFWCNPISGHNTLYWYLQNLGQGPELLIRYENEEAVDDSQLPKDRFSAERLKGVDSTLKIQPAELGDSAVYLCASSLGVETQYFGPGTRLLVL.

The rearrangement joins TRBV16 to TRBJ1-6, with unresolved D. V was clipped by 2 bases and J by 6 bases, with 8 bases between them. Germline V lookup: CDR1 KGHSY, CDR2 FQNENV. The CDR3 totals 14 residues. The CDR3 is CASSQTGSNSPLHF. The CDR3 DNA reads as TGTGCCAGCAGCCAAACGGGGTCTAATTCACCCCTCCACTTT.

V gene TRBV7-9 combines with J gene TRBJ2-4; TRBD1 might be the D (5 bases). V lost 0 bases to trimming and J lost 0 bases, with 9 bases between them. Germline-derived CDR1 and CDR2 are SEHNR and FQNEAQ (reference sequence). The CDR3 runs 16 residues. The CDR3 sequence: CASSLATVTAKNIQYF. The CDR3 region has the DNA TGTGCCAGCAGCTTAGCGACAGTGACAGCCAAAAACATTCAGTACTTC.

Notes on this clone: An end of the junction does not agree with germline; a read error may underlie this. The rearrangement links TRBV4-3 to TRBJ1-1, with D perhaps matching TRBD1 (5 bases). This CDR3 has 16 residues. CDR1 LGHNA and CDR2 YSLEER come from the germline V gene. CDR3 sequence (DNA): TGCGGCAGCAGCCAAGGGCAGGGCTACGGGAACACTGAAGCTTTCTTT. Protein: CGSSQGQGYGNTEAFF.

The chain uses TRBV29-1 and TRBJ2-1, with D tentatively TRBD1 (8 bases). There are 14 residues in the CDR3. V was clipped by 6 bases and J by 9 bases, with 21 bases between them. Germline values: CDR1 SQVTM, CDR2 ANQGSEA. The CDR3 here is CSVPARTGRGEQFF. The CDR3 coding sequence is TGCAGCGTCCCCGCCCGGACAGGGAGGGGTGAGCAGTTCTTC.

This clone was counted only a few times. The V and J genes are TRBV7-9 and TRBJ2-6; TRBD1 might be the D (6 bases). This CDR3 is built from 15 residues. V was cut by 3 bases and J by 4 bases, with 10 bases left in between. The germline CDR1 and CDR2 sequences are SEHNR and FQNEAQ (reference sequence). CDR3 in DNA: TGTGCCAGCAGCTTTTCAGGGGACGGGGCCAACGTCCTGACTTTC. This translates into CASSFSGDGANVLTF.

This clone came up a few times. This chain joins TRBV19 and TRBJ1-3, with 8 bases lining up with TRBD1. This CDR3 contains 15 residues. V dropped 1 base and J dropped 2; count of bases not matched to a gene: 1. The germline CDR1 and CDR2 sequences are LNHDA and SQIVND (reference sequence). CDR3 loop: CASSIVDRAGNTIYF. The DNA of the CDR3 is TGTGCCAGTAGTATAGTGGACAGGGCTGGAAACACCATATATTTT. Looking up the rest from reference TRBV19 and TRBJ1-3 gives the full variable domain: DGGITQSPKYLFRKEGQNVTLSCEQNLNHDAMYWYRQDPGQGLRLIYYSQIVNDFQKGDIAEGYSVSREKKESFPLTVTSAQKNPTAFYLCASSIVDRAGNTIYFGEGSWLTVV.

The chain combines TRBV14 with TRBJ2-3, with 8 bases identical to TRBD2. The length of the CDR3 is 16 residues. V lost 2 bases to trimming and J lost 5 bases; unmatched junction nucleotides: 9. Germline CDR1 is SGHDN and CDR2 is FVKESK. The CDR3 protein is CASSQLTTSVGDTQYF. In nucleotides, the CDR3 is TGTGCCAGCAGCCAACTCACGACTAGCGTTGGAGATACGCAGTATTTT.

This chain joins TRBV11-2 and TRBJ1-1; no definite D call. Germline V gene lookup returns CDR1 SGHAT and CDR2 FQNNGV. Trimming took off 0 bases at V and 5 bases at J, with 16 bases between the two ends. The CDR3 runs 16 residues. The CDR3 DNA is TGTGCCAGCAGCTTAGATTATATTCAGAGAGGAACTGAAGCTTTCTTT. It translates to CASSLDYIQRGTEAFF.

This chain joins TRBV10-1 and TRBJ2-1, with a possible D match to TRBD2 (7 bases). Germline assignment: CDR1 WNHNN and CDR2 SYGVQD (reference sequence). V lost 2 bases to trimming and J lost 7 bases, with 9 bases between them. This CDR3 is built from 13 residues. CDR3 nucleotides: TGCGCCAGCAGTGAGGGGGGGGCGAATGAGCAGTTCTTC. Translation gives CASSEGGANEQFF.

As DNA, the CDR3 is TGTGCCAGCAGACCAGGACAGGGGTACCAGCCCCAGCATTTT. This translates into CASRPGQGYQPQHF. The genes are TRBV6-6 and TRBJ1-5, with 9 bases aligning to TRBD1. The trim removed 6 bases at V and 7 bases at J, leaving 7 bases unmatched. The CDR3 totals 14 residues. Per germline, CDR1 MNHNY and CDR2 SVGAGI (reference sequence).

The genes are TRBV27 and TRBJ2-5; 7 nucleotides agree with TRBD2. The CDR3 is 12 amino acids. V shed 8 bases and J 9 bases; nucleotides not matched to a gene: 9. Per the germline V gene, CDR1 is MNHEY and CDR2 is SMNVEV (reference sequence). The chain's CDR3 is CASSTRGGAQYF. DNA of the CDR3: TGTGCCAGCTCTACTAGGGGAGGGGCCCAGTACTTC.

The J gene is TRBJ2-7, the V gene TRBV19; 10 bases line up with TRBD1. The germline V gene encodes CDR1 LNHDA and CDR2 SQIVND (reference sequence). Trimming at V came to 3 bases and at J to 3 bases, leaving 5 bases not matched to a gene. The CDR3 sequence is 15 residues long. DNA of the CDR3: TGTGCCAGTAGTATTATGGGACAGGGGCGCTACGAGCAGTACTTC. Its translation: CASSIMGQGRYEQYF.

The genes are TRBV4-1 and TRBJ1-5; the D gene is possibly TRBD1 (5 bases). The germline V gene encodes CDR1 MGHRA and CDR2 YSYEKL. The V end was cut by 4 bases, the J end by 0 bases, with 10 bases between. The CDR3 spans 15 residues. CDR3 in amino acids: CASSRDRFSNQPQHF. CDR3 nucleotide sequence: TGCGCCAGCAGCCGAGACAGATTTAGCAATCAGCCCCAGCATTTT.

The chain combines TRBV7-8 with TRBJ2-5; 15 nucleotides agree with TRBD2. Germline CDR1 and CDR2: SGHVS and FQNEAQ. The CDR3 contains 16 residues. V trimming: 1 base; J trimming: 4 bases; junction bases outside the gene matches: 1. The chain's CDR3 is CASSLGTSGGGETQYF. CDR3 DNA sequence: TGTGCCAGCAGCTTAGGGACTAGCGGGGGGGGAGAGACCCAGTACTTC.

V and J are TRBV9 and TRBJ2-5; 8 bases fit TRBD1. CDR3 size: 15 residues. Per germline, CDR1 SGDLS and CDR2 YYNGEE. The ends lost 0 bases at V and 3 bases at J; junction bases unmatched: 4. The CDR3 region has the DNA TGTGCCAGCAGCGTAGATCCGGGACAGGAAGAGACCCAGTACTTC. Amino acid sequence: CASSVDPGQEETQYF.

CDR3 DNA: TGTGCCAGCAGTTTGAGGTCCTACAATGAGCAGTTCTTC. Its protein product is CASSLRSYNEQFF. The rearrangement joins TRBV27 to TRBJ2-1; D unclear. Per the germline V gene, CDR1 is MNHEY and CDR2 is SMNVEV (reference sequence). The length of the CDR3 is 13 residues. Trimming shortened V by 3 bases and J by 1 base, and 4 bases separated the two germline ends.

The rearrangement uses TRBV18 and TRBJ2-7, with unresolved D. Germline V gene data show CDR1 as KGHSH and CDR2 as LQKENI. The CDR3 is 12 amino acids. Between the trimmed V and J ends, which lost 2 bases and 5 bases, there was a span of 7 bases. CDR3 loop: CASSPRRDEQYF. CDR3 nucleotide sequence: TGTGCCAGCTCACCAAGGAGAGACGAGCAGTACTTC.

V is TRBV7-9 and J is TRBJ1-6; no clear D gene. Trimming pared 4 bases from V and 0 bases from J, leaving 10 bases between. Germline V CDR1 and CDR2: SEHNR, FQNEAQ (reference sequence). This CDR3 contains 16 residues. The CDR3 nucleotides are TGTGCCAGCAGCTCCTCCGAGGGCTCCTATAATTCACCCCTCCACTTT. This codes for CASSSSEGSYNSPLHF.

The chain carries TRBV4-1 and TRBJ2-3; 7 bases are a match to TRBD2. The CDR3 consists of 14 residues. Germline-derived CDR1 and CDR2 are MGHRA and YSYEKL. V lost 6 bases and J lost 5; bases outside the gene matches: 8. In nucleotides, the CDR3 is TGCGCCAGCAGGTCAGCGGGGTCTTTAGATACGCAGTATTTT. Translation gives CASRSAGSLDTQYF.